This entry lists 2 T cell receptor beta chains sequenced from one sample in a study of beta chain features in type 1 diabetes. Study findings and constraints: The study found moderately but significantly shorter TCRB CDR3s in all four CD4+ subsets of Type 1 diabetes patients.

cDNA synthesis used the whole RNA isolate, giving expressed TCRB sequences. Assay: immunoSEQ multiplex PCR; the TCRdb copy retains only in-frame clones and omits some. Here the sample spans around 120,000 clones, around a sixth being singletons. Antigens for these TCRs are unknown. The sample comprised central memory CD4+ T cells from blood. These receptors all stem from a man between 18 and 35 years old with type 1 diabetes.

The chain uses TRBV25-1 and TRBJ1-2; maybe TRBD1 (6 bases). V dropped 2 bases and J dropped 3 bases, with 10 bases sitting between them. Germline CDR1 reads MGHDK; CDR2 reads SYGVNS. The CDR3 is 14 amino acids. The CDR3 DNA sequence: TGTGCCAGCAGTGAAGACGACAGGTACTATGGCTACACCTTC. Protein sequence: CASSEDDRYYGYTF.

The gene calls are TRBV30 and TRBJ1-6; D is perhaps TRBD1 (6 bases). Deletions cut 7 bases from V and 6 bases from J, with 13 bases between. This CDR3 spans 13 amino acids. The germline V gene encodes CDR1 GTSNPN and CDR2 SVGIG (reference sequence). The CDR3 DNA reads as TGTGCCTCCTACAGGGAGGGTAATTCACCCCTCCACTTT. Its protein product is CASYREGNSPLHF.